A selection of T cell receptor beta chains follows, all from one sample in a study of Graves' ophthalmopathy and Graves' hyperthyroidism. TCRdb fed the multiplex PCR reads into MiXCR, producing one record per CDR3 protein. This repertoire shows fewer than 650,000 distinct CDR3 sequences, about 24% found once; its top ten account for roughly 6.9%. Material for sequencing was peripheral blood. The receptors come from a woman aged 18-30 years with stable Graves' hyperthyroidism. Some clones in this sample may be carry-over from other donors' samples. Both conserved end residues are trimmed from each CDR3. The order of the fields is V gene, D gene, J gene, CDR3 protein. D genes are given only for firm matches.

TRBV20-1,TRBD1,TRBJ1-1,SASGQGMNTEAF
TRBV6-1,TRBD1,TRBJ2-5,ASNIQRTGRGGETQY
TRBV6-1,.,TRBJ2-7,ASSEAIPYEQY
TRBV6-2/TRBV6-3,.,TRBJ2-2,ASSPSLTGSTGELF
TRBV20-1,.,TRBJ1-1,SARDKGGTEAF
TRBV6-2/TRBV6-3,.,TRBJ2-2,ASSTGYTGELF
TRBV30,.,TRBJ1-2,AWRVPFLDYGYT
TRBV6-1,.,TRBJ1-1,ASRSASWGKGTEAF
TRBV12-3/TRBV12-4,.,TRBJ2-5,ASSLSQGLRTQY
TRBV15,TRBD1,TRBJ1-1,ATSSRTGANTEAF
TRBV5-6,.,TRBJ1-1,ASSLVRERNTEAF
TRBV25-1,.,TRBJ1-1,ASSEPGLSRTEAF
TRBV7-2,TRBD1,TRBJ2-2,ASTGQGRNTGELF
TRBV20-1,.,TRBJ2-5,SASGGTGLQETQY
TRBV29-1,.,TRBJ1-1,SVEGGSQAF
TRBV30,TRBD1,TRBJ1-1,AGGTGSNTEAF
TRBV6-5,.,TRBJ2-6,ASILVPGSGANVLT
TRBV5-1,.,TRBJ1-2,ASSLVGTSYGYT
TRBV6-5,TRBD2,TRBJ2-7,ASSYTAGGAPEQY
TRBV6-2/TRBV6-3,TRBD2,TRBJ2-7,ASSSSGGFNEQY
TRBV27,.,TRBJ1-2,ASGRQADNYGYT
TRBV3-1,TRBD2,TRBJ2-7,ASSQGRGALAGTRFYEQY
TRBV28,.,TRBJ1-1,ASKEENTEAF
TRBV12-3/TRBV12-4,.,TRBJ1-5,ASSLRVAESRNQPQH
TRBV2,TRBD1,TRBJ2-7,ASSARPGQGKY
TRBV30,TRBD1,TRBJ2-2,AWRGETGRAGELF
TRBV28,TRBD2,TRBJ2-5,ASLLGTSGQARETQY
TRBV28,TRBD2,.,ASKAGNSYEQY